Sequencing of this TCR beta chain was carried out in a study of shared clonotypes between healthy human individuals (dated by TCRdb to between 2020 and 2021). For context, the study as a whole: The cohort included three men and two women between 18 and 49 years of age. To estimate repertoire size and how much clonotypes are shared between individuals, the study performed deep sequencing of blood TCR repertoires from roughly five healthy adults. For each donor, three plates each were used for CD4 naive and CD4 memory, two plates were used for CD8 naive, and one plate was used for CD8 memory. Different laboratories and diverse techniques were used to prepare libraries and sequence TCR repertoires, to increase sequencing depth and limit assay-specific biases. Between about 0.9 and 8.9 billion PBMCs per donor were obtained by leukapheresis.

Healthy HIV-negative adults with no recently reported acute infections or vaccinations were included as donors. Every donor was a Caucasian adult residing in Nashville, Tennessee, USA. CD4+ T cells were enriched by magnetic negative selection, after which naive cells were positively selected on CD45RA and the negative fraction was taken as the memory subset. Blood was collected by leukapheresis, and PBMCs were isolated by Ficoll-Histopaque density gradient centrifugation and then cryopreserved in liquid nitrogen vapor phase. Purity and quantity of every magnetically sorted T cell population were checked by analytical flow cytometry. From each sorted fraction, genomic DNA was isolated and quantified by UV absorbance on a Nanodrop 2000c. Results and caveats for the whole study, not just this receptor: Sampling was restricted to blood, and TCR repertoires in tissues likely differ from the TCR repertoires found in blood. Estimated clonotype richness was generally larger for naive than for memory subsets. Incomplete sequencing was indicated by rarefaction of sorted-subset datasets, despite the large sequencing depth. When a handful of donors were compared, the shared fraction of clonotypes was around 5.1% for naive CD4, more than 3% for naive CD8, 2% to 2.5% for memory CD4, and around 0.37% for memory CD8. The genetic and exposure-history diversity represented was limited by the small number of donors. Pairwise subsampling indicated that sequencing depth was expected to affect the degree of clonotype sharing among donors. Compared with non-shared clonotypes, clonotypes shared by all four sorted-subset donors had higher generation probabilities.

From the cysteine through the phenylalanine, the CDR3 covers 14 amino acids. This entry keeps only the CDR3 DNA: 42 bases, framed from base 1. Taken from the germline V gene, the CDR1 and CDR2 loops are ENHRY and SYGVKD. For this chain, trimming is 4 bases at the V end and 6 bases at the J end, and the number of junction bases without a gene match is 2. On this clone: Its antigen has not been determined. No per-base quality is available; no much larger clone lies one base away.

Using the deep immunoSEQ assay, TCR CDR3 regions were amplified from genomic DNA by multiplex PCR. For each cell subset, the extracted genomic DNA was distributed evenly across all wells of several immunoSEQ 96-well plates, and each plate served as one replicate. For sorted subsets, each replicate PCR was loaded with around 200 ng genomic DNA, equivalent to 30,000 or so T cell genomes. The purified libraries were quantified using a Qubit 3.0 fluorometer, sized with a Bioanalyzer 2100, and then quantified again using the KAPA Library Quantification kit. A separate single-read 150-cycle Illumina NextSeq 550 flow cell was used to sequence each immunoSEQ 96-well plate. The original methods were these. Because the immunoSEQ output held only junctional sequences and lacked quality scores, the filtering could not match the filtering applied to full-length reads. To assign V/J genes and CDR3, sequences were annotated against IMGT germline references using PyIR, a Python wrapper for IgBLAST v1.9. Any read was removed if the V/J assignment was weak (E-value above 1e-6), the CDR3 was missing, or the read contained stop codons, out-of-frame junctions, or ambiguous translated residues. V3J clonotypes were defined as sequences sharing an identical inferred V gene, J gene, and CDR3 amino acid sequence. The percentage overlap between two repertoires was calculated by dividing the number of shared unique clonotypes by the size of the smaller repertoire. Repertoire richness was assessed with RTK rarefaction, the Chao1 estimator, and Recon v2.1 estimates of unobserved clonotypes. Generation probabilities for all TCRbeta clonotypes obtained by the gDNA method from a handful of donors were computed using OLGA. The table was pulled from immuneACCESS by TCRdb, which kept in-frame rearrangements only. Such tables lose some clones; where checked, under half of the loss comes from unresolved V genes, and the rest has no known cause. V and J calls and clone size are copied from that table; D and trimming were computed from the DNA. Within this sample are approximately 500,000 clones, with approximately 95% of them counted one time only. 0.06% of the sample is held by the ten biggest clonotypes.

The sequence was obtained from a woman in her 30s in good health. The rearrangement combines TRBV10-3 with TRBJ2-1, and TRBD2 matches 11 of the central bases. The sample comprised naive CD4+ T cells sorted from blood. In the paper's terms, the cell subset or site label means: CD45RA+ positively selected. The DNA sequence follows: TGTGCCATCAGTGCCGGACTAGCGGGCAATGAGCAGTTCTTC. Its translation is CAISAGLAGNEQFF.